Presented here are 4 T cell receptor beta chains from one specimen sequenced in a study of response to subunit inactivated influenza vaccine. TCRdb redid the calling of the RT-PCR reads with MiXCR, one entry per CDR3 protein. Among about 700,000 distinct CDR3 sequences listed, around 14% were seen once. The source material was PBMCs from blood, sampled 14 days before vaccination. These receptors originate from a man aged 50-59 years who received an inactivated influenza vaccine.

In this sample, this clonotype turned up a few times. CDR3 in amino acids: CASSLSSSGTGTYEQYF. The DNA for the CDR3 is TGTGCCAGCAGTTTATCCTCTTCCGGGACAGGGACCTACGAGCAGTACTTC. V is TRBV12-3 or TRBV12-4 and J is TRBJ2-7; 9 bases fit TRBD1. The CDR3 length is 17 residues. The junction had 10 bases not matched to a gene; V was cut back by 2 bases and J by 2 bases.

V is TRBV4-3 and J is TRBJ2-1; TRBD2 matches at 12 bases. The CDR3 is 15 amino acids. Germline loops: CDR1 LGHNA, CDR2 YSLEER. The V gene end was trimmed by 4 bases and the J gene end by 7 bases; junction bases not matched to a gene: 5. The CDR3 bases are TGCGCCAGCAGCCGTGGGACTAGCGGGCCTAATGAGCAGTTCTTC. Its protein is CASSRGTSGPNEQFF.

The chain is built from TRBV10-3 and TRBJ2-7; 8 nucleotides agree with TRBD1. Germline V gives CDR1 ENHRY, CDR2 SYGVKD. V gave up 7 bases and J gave up 2 bases; unmatched junction bases: 7. The CDR3 loop spans 14 amino acids. Written as DNA, the CDR3 is TGTGCCATCAACATAGGACAGGGAACCTACGAGCAGTACTTC. Translation gives CAINIGQGTYEQYF.

In this sample, this clonotype turned up a few times. V and J are TRBV5-1 and TRBJ2-7; 11 bases line up with TRBD1. The CDR3 contains 16 residues. The V gene's germline CDR1 is SGHRS and CDR2 YFSETQ. Trimming at V came to 4 bases and at J to 6 bases, leaving 12 bases not matched to a gene. CDR3 sequence reads: CASSLGTGTGGSEQYF. The CDR3 nucleotides read TGCGCCAGCAGCCTGGGCACCGGGACAGGGGGTTCCGAGCAGTACTTC.